This passage covers 25 T cell receptor beta chains from one sample sequenced in a study of shared clonotypes between healthy human individuals. Clones were sequenced by immunoSEQ multiplex PCR, and TCRdb holds only the in-frame ones, with some missing. The sample lists a few hundred thousand clones, nearly 97% occurring once. Naive CD8 cells lacked CD45RO and underwent positive selection for CCR7, leaving out terminally differentiated effector memory CD45RA+ cells. Specimen: naive CD8+ T cells sorted from blood. These receptors originate from a woman aged 30 to 39 in good health.

The chain has TRBV11-2 and TRBJ2-5; D ambiguous. The assigned J gene may be wrong: the sequence end matches TRBJ2-7 better. CDR1 is SGHAT and CDR2 is FQNNGV in the germline V gene. The CDR3 runs to 14 residues. In DNA form, the CDR3 reads TGTGCCAGCAGCCTGGACCCGACGGGCTACGAGCAGTACTTC. It codes for CASSLDPTGYEQYF.

This chain uses TRBV19 with TRBJ2-1; 10 bases match TRBD2. Germline lookup yields CDR1 LNHDA and CDR2 SQIVND (reference sequence). The CDR3 has 15 residues. V was clipped by 3 bases and J by 7 bases; unmatched bases: 6. The CDR3 here is CASSIASGSLNEQFF. As DNA, the CDR3 is TGTGCCAGTAGTATCGCTAGCGGGAGTTTAAATGAGCAGTTCTTC.

CDR3 nucleotides: TGTGCCAGCAGCTTGGGCGGACAGCTAGAGCAGTTCTTC. This gives the protein CASSLGGQLEQFF. This chain uses TRBV5-6 with TRBJ2-1, with D tentatively TRBD1 (6 bases). The germline gives CDR1 SGHDT, CDR2 YYEEEE. Trimming left V 0 bases short and J 10 bases short, with 11 bases between. This CDR3 region has 13 residues.

The J gene is TRBJ2-3, the V gene TRBV7-9; 13 nucleotides agree with TRBD2. This CDR3 spans 15 amino acids. Germline V gene sequence: CDR1 SEHNR, CDR2 FQNEAQ (reference sequence). The V segment lost 2 bases and the J segment 4 bases; nucleotides outside the gene matches: 0. This CDR3 reads CASSLTSGRADTQYF. CDR3 sequence (DNA): TGTGCCAGCAGCTTAACTAGCGGGAGGGCAGATACGCAGTATTTT.

The rearrangement uses TRBV5-6 and TRBJ2-1, with D hard to call. Germline CDR1 and CDR2: SGHDT and YYEEEE. The CDR3 is 13 amino acids. Trimming took 4 bases from V and 8 from J, leaving 13 bases between them. CDR3 region: CASSPSYPDEQFF. CDR3 coding DNA: TGTGCCAGCAGCCCCTCGTACCCGGATGAGCAGTTCTTC.

V and J are TRBV10-1 and TRBJ1-1, with D hard to call. Between the trimmed V and J ends, which lost 4 bases and 2 bases, there was a span of 11 bases. The CDR3 totals 14 residues. The germline V gene has CDR1 WNHNN and CDR2 SYGVQD (reference sequence). The CDR3 nucleotides are TGCGCCAGCAGTGTGGGGAAGGGAAACACTGAAGCTTTCTTT. Translating gives CASSVGKGNTEAFF.

The genes are TRBV6-5 and TRBJ2-7; D is uncertain. The CDR3 runs 14 residues. V was clipped by 0 bases and J by 4 bases, with 10 bases between them. Germline V gene sequence: CDR1 MNHEY, CDR2 SVGAGI. The CDR3 DNA reads TGTGCCAGCAGTTACTCGGCACCCGGGTACGAGCAGTACTTC. It translates to CASSYSAPGYEQYF.

As regards this clone: This sample also contains other DNA sequences that code for the same CDR3. The genes are TRBV6-1 and TRBJ2-7; TRBD1 is a possible D gene (6 bases). CDR3 length: 12 residues. Germline V lookup: CDR1 MNHNS, CDR2 SASEGT. V was cut by 6 bases and J by 2 bases, with 8 bases left in between. The CDR3 DNA reads TGTGCCAGCAGGGACAGCGCCTACGAGCAGTACTTC. It codes for CASRDSAYEQYF.

The CDR3 DNA is TGCGCCAGCAGTCAAGGGACGGGGGAAGAGTACACTGAAGCTTTCTTT. As protein: CASSQGTGEEYTEAFF. This chain connects TRBV10-1 to TRBJ1-1; D perhaps matches TRBD1 (5 bases). The CDR3 covers 16 residues. Trimming removed 5 bases at V and 3 bases at J, with 19 bases between. Looked up from germline, CDR1 is WNHNN and CDR2 is SYGVQD (reference sequence).

The V gene is TRBV5-6, the J gene TRBJ2-2, with D unresolved. The CDR3 loop spans 16 amino acids. In germline, CDR1 is SGHDT, CDR2 YYEEEE. The V gene lost 4 bases and the J gene lost 0 bases, with 13 bases spanning the gap. CDR3 DNA sequence: TGTGCCAGCAGCCCTCGCCTAGGTACGAACACCGGGGAGCTGTTTTTT. Protein product: CASSPRLGTNTGELFF.

The V call is TRBV6-5, the J call TRBJ2-3; D remains unclear. The ends were cut back, 6 bases at V and 3 bases at J, with 7 bases in the middle. There are 12 residues in the CDR3. Germline CDR1 MNHEY, CDR2 SVGAGI. The CDR3: CASSPGTDTQYF. DNA of the CDR3: TGTGCCAGCAGCCCCGGGACAGATACGCAGTATTTT.

V gene TRBV27 combines with J gene TRBJ2-7; 7 bases are a match to TRBD1. Germline V lookup: CDR1 MNHEY, CDR2 SMNVEV (reference sequence). The CDR3 is 14 residues long. Trimming at V came to 3 bases and at J to 3 bases, leaving 5 bases not matched to a gene. The DNA of the CDR3 is TGTGCCAGCAGTTTGATCGGACAGGTCTACGAGCAGTACTTC. It specifies CASSLIGQVYEQYF.

The rearrangement joins TRBV10-3 to TRBJ2-1; 8 positions match TRBD2. The CDR3 length is 14 residues. Germline CDR1 and CDR2: ENHRY and SYGVKD. Trimming at V came to 11 bases and at J to 6 bases, leaving 12 bases not matched to a gene. CDR3 bases: TGTGCCGCGGGTCCGGGACTAGACCCCAATGAGCAGTTCTTC. Its protein is CAAGPGLDPNEQFF.

The V gene is TRBV7-9, the J gene TRBJ1-4; 9 nucleotides match TRBD1. The CDR3 totals 15 residues. CDR1 SEHNR and CDR2 FQNEAQ come from the germline V gene (reference sequence). The V gene end was trimmed by 4 bases and the J gene end by 7 bases; junction bases not matched to a gene: 7. The CDR3 loop reads CASSSITGGLEKLFF. The CDR3 nucleotides are TGTGCCAGCAGCTCAATCACAGGGGGCCTTGAAAAACTGTTTTTT.

The gene calls are TRBV6-1 and TRBJ1-5, with D tentatively TRBD1 (5 bases). V was shortened by 6 bases and J by 0 bases, with 12 bases between the two germline ends. The CDR3 length is 15 residues. CDR1 MNHNS and CDR2 SASEGT come from the germline V gene. Written as DNA, the CDR3 is TGTGCCAGCAGACTCAGACAGTATAGCAATCAGCCCCAGCATTTT. As protein: CASRLRQYSNQPQHF.

The gene calls are TRBV5-6 and TRBJ2-1; 10 bases align to TRBD2. V dropped 4 bases and J dropped 0; count of bases not matched to a gene: 4. This CDR3 is 16 amino acids long. Germline V gene data show CDR1 as SGHDT and CDR2 as YYEEEE. CDR3 DNA sequence: TGTGCCAGCAGCACTAGCGGGAAAACCTCCTACAATGAGCAGTTCTTC. Protein sequence: CASSTSGKTSYNEQFF.

This sequence joins TRBV9 and TRBJ2-7, with TRBD1 identical over 7 bases. This CDR3 is 13 amino acids long. V shed 4 bases, J shed 3 bases, and the junction held 4 bases outside the gene matches. Germline-derived CDR1 and CDR2 are SGDLS and YYNGEE. The CDR3 is CASSPRTGYEQYF. The CDR3 DNA sequence: TGTGCCAGCAGCCCGAGGACAGGCTACGAGCAGTACTTC.

This chain joins TRBV7-9 and TRBJ1-3; D perhaps matches TRBD1 (5 bases). The V gene's germline CDR1 is SEHNR and CDR2 FQNEAQ (reference sequence). Deletions cut 7 bases from V and 8 bases from J, with 21 bases between. The CDR3 has 15 amino acids. DNA for the CDR3: TGTGCCAGCACCGGCGGGGCAGGAGTATGGGACACCATATATTTT. Its translation is CASTGGAGVWDTIYF.

This clone was seen once. One base away lies a much larger clone, so this may be a sequencing read error. Other DNA sequences in this sample translate to the same CDR3. V is TRBV19 and J is TRBJ2-7; 11 bases are a match to TRBD1. Unmatched junction bases numbered 3, after V lost 5 bases and J lost 3 bases. CDR1 is LNHDA, CDR2 SQIVND, per germline (reference sequence). This CDR3 spans 14 amino acids. The CDR3 DNA sequence: TGTGCCAGTAGTGCGGGGACAGGGGGCTACGAGCAGTACTTC. Translation: CASSAGTGGYEQYF.

The V and J genes are TRBV6-1 and TRBJ1-2; 9 positions agree with TRBD1. V was clipped by 5 bases and J by 6 bases; unmatched bases: 4. Germline V gene sequence: CDR1 MNHNS, CDR2 SASEGT. The length of the CDR3 is 13 residues. The CDR3 here is CASSPGDRDGYTF. CDR3 nucleotide sequence: TGTGCCAGCAGTCCAGGGGACAGGGATGGCTACACCTTC.

For the CDR3, the DNA is TGTGCCAGCACGACAACTAGCATCGATGAGCAGTTCTTC. This gives the protein CASTTTSIDEQFF. The chain links TRBV2 to TRBJ2-1; D might be TRBD2 (6 bases). The CDR3 length is 13 residues. Germline loops: CDR1 SNHLY, CDR2 FYNNEI. With 7 bases removed from V and 8 bases from J, the gap between germline ends came to 15 bases.

This clone was recorded once. The chain joins TRBV5-5 to TRBJ2-7; the match to TRBD1 covers 10 bases. The CDR3 consists of 14 residues. Trimming at V came to 2 bases and at J to 7 bases, leaving 6 bases not matched to a gene. Germline lookup yields CDR1 SGHKS and CDR2 YYEKEE (reference sequence). The CDR3 DNA is TGTGCCAGCAGCTTTGGGACAGGGGTGCGGGAGCAGTACTTC. As protein: CASSFGTGVREQYF. Combining the CDR3 with reference TRBV5-5 and TRBJ2-7 gives the whole variable domain DAGVTQSPTHLIKTRGQQVTLRCSPISGHKSVSWYQQVLGQGPQFIFQYYEKEERGRGNFPDRFSARQFPNYSSELNVNALLLGDSALYLCASSFGTGVREQYFGPGTRLTVT.

The genes are TRBV27 and TRBJ2-1, with unresolved D. CDR1 and CDR2 from the germline V gene are MNHEY and SMNVEV (reference sequence). The V and J ends lost 3 bases and 9 bases respectively, with 12 bases between them. This CDR3 is built from 13 residues. The CDR3 sequence: CASSLMAIGEQFF. The CDR3, as DNA: TGTGCCAGCAGTTTGATGGCGATTGGTGAGCAGTTCTTC.

In its sample, this clone was seen once. The chain couples TRBV7-9 to TRBJ1-1, with D perhaps matching TRBD1 (6 bases). Trimming removed 3 bases at V and 9 bases at J, with 20 bases between. The CDR3 runs to 15 residues. Germline CDR1 reads SEHNR; CDR2 reads FQNEAQ (reference sequence). DNA for the CDR3: TGTGCCAGCAGCTTTGAAAGGGGGACGAGTGGGAAAGCTTTCTTT. It codes for CASSFERGTSGKAFF.

V usage is TRBV28 and J usage is TRBJ1-1; 8 bases match TRBD1. Germline V gives CDR1 MDHEN, CDR2 SYDVKM. V dropped 6 bases and J dropped 8; count of bases not matched to a gene: 5. The CDR3 is made up of 12 amino acids. In DNA form, the CDR3 reads TGTGCCAGCAGCCTGACAGGGGCAGAAGCTTTCTTT. Amino acids: CASSLTGAEAFF.